This record concerns one T cell receptor beta chain sequence. Its cognate antigen is unknown. Trimming took off 0 bases at V and 0 bases at J, with 6 bases between the two ends. The CDR3 is made up of 15 amino acids. Germline V lookup: CDR1 MNHEY, CDR2 SVGAGI. Some clones are missing from TCRdb's copy, which holds only in-frame ones; the method was immunoSEQ multiplex PCR. The sample includes 2 million to 3 million clones, around nine tenths of them seen just once. The donors, all of them Caucasian adults, lived in Nashville, Tennessee. The source of the sample is a study of shared clonotypes between healthy human individuals. Overall study findings and caveats: Large depth notwithstanding, sorted-subset sequencing proved incomplete by rarefaction. Deeper or shallower sequencing was expected to change how clonotypes are shared among donors.

The gene calls are TRBV6-5 and TRBJ1-3; no firm D call. The sequence derives from a man aged 18 to 30 in good health. Sequencing was performed on naive CD4+ T cells sorted from blood. The subset: CD45RA+ positively selected. This chain's CDR3 is CASSYSPVSGNTIYF. DNA for the CDR3: TGTGCCAGCAGTTACTCGCCCGTCTCTGGAAACACCATATATTTT.